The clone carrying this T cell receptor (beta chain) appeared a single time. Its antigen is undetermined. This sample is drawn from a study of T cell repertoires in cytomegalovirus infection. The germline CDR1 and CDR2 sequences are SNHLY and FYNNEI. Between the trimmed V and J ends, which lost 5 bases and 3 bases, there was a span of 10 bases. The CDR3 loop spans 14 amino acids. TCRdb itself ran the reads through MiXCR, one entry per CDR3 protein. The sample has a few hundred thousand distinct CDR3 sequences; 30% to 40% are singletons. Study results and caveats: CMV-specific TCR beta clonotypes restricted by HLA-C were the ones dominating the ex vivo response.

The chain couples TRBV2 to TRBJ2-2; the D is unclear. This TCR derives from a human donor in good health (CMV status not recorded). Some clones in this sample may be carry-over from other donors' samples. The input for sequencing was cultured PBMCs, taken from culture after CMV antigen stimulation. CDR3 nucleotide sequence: TGTGCCAGCAGTTTACCTAGAGACACCGGGGAGCTGTTTTTT. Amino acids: CASSLPRDTGELFF.